Given below is one T cell receptor (beta chain) in context. Its antigen is not identified. This CDR3 spans 18 amino acids. Trimming at V came to 1 base and at J to 4 bases, leaving 8 bases not matched to a gene. CDR1 and CDR2 from the germline V gene are SGHTA and FQGNSA. Data came from immunoSEQ multiplex PCR; TCRdb stores just in-frame clones and leaves some out. The sample yields tens of thousands of clones, roughly three quarters seen once. These data originate in a study of vaccination effects on CD4 cells after COVID-19. Study context: Median timing of post-vaccine samples was 72 days after the second dose.

Notes on the study in general: Marked clonal contraction of infection- and vaccine-induced clones was seen late after vaccination. Healthy vaccinees had only 1 of 255 vaccine-induced clones cross-react with common cold coronaviruses.

Before sequencing took place, the ViraFEST assay used viral peptide pools to expand antigen-specific CD4+ T cells. Isolation of CD4+ T cells took place after nine to ten days of culture. Two doses of BNT162b2 or mRNA-1273 vaccine were administered to participants. The specimen was CD4+ T cells from PBMCs cultured with HCoV-OC43 spike peptides, collected after COVID-19 vaccination. Subset noted: HCoV-OC43 spike overlapping peptide pool stimulation. The clonotype was recovered from a human donor who received a COVID-19 vaccine. The chain recombines TRBV7-2 with TRBJ2-2, with 11 bases aligning to TRBD2. The CDR3 protein is CASSLERIAGGRTGELFF. In nucleotides, the CDR3 is TGTGCCAGCAGCTTAGAGAGAATAGCGGGGGGGCGCACCGGGGAGCTGTTTTTT.